This TCR beta chain came from a study of spatial heterogeneity in lung cancer. Study background: Detection of beta-chain sequences consistently exceeded that of alpha-chain sequences. Every unique TCR and UMI combination, on average, appeared more than ten times in raw reads.

This clonotype showed up just a few times. Time point indicated: sample taken at primary tumor resection. The sequenced material consisted of unsorted whole RNA from tumor, nontumor lung or frozen PBMC. TCRdb passed the 5' RACE reads through MiXCR, listing each CDR3 protein once. The table lists about 82,000 distinct CDR3 sequences, 10% to 15% of them singletons. This TCR was sampled from a male donor with early-stage non-small cell lung cancer. The starting material was PBMCs, obtained at surgery.

CDR3: CASSGDGNTEAFF. The DNA for the CDR3 is TGTGCCAGCAGCGGGGACGGTAACACTGAAGCTTTCTTT. This chain connects TRBV14 to TRBJ1-1, with D perhaps TRBD1 (5 bases). Germline V lookup: CDR1 SGHDN, CDR2 FVKESK. The V end lost 5 bases, the J end lost 2 bases, and 9 bases lay between the germline ends. The CDR3 runs to 13 residues.